Following are 20 T cell receptor beta chains from one sample sequenced in a study of CD8+CD57+ T cells in acquired aplastic anemia. For sequencing, patients were chosen who had shown expansion of CD8+CD57+ cells by flow cytometry. Researchers used genomic DNA as the template to profile TCR beta VDJ and CDR3. TCRdb recomputed calls from the reads with MiXCR, one row per CDR3 protein. This table holds about 160,000 distinct CDR3 sequences, around half found once. Sequenced sample: sorted CD4+, CD8+, or CD8+CD57+ T cells (not recorded which) from PBMCs. The receptor source for this set is a human donor with aplastic anemia.

This clonotype was observed many times. The rearrangement joins TRBV6-1 to TRBJ1-2, with D unclear. The ends were cut back, 6 bases at V and 5 bases at J, with 7 bases in the middle. The CDR3 runs to 11 residues. Germline-derived CDR1 and CDR2 are MNHNS and SASEGT. CDR3 protein: CASRSEYGYTF. The CDR3 DNA follows: TGTGCCAGCAGGTCGGAGTATGGCTACACCTTC.

This chain joins TRBV10-3 and TRBJ1-2; D gene unclear. Looked up from germline, CDR1 is ENHRY and CDR2 is SYGVKD. The V and J ends lost 7 bases and 6 bases respectively, with 9 bases between them. This CDR3 contains 11 residues. The CDR3: CAINREDGYTF. Written as DNA, the CDR3 is TGTGCCATCAATAGGGAAGATGGCTACACCTTC.

This clonotype was seen ten or more times. The chain recombines TRBV9 with TRBJ2-5, with 10 bases identical to TRBD2. The CDR3 is 15 residues long. With V trimmed by 3 bases and J by 1 base, 3 bases remained unmatched. Germline assignment: CDR1 SGDLS and CDR2 YYNGEE. The CDR3: CASSASGSSQETQYF. The CDR3, as DNA: TGTGCCAGCAGCGCTAGCGGGAGTTCCCAAGAGACCCAGTACTTC.

This clonotype was detected many times. The gene calls are TRBV6-5 and TRBJ1-2; D may be TRBD1 (5 bases). Germline-derived CDR1 and CDR2 are MNHEY and SVGAGI. The CDR3 length is 15 residues. V was trimmed by 1 base and J by 6 bases, leaving 15 bases between them. CDR3 in DNA: TGTGCCAGCAGTTACTTCGGACGGCAGGGTGATGGCTACACCTTC. This translates into CASSYFGRQGDGYTF.

The table lists this clonotype with many counts. The chain employs TRBV7-9 and TRBJ1-6; 8 bases agree with TRBD1. CDR3 length equals 14 residues. The V segment lost 5 bases and the J segment 8 bases; nucleotides outside the gene matches: 5. Germline V gives CDR1 SEHNR, CDR2 FQNEAQ (reference sequence). The CDR3 loop is CASSPDRGYSPLHF. CDR3 DNA: TGTGCCAGCAGCCCTGACAGGGGTTATTCACCCCTCCACTTT.

This clonotype has at least ten counts. The rearrangement links TRBV5-6 to TRBJ2-3, with 9 bases aligning to TRBD2. From germline, CDR1 is SGHDT and CDR2 YYEEEE. V dropped 4 bases and J dropped 2; count of bases not matched to a gene: 5. The CDR3 spans 15 residues. The CDR3: CASSPAGGNTDTQYF. The CDR3 bases are TGTGCCAGCAGCCCCGCGGGAGGGAACACAGATACGCAGTATTTT. Based on the CDR3 plus reference TRBV5-6 and TRBJ2-3, the full variable domain is DAGVTQSPTHLIKTRGQQVTLRCSPKSGHDTVSWYQQALGQGPQFIFQYYEEEERQRGNFPDRFSGHQFPNYSSELNVNALLLGDSALYLCASSPAGGNTDTQYFGPGTRLTVL.

CDR3 sequence (DNA): TGTGCCAGCAGCTCAGGGGGCGGCGAGCAGTACTTC. As protein: CASSSGGGEQYF. The J gene is TRBJ2-7, the V gene TRBV7-6; TRBD1 matches at 8 bases. J was trimmed by 6 bases and V by 4 bases; bases with no gene match: 2. The CDR3 contains 12 residues. Germline CDR1 is SGHVS and CDR2 is FNYEAQ.

This clonotype was found many times. The V and J genes are TRBV7-9 and TRBJ1-2; TRBD1 matches 7 bases. The CDR3 has 13 amino acids. The V gene's germline CDR1 is SEHNR and CDR2 FQNEAQ (reference sequence). The V gene end was trimmed by 3 bases and the J gene end by 6 bases; junction bases not matched to a gene: 4. Here the CDR3 reads CASSFETGNGYTF. The CDR3 coding sequence is TGTGCCAGCAGCTTCGAGACAGGGAATGGCTACACCTTC. The whole variable domain, filled in from reference TRBV7-9 and TRBJ1-2, reads DTGVSQNPRHKITKRGQNVTFRCDPISEHNRLYWYRQTLGQGPEFLTYFQNEAQLEKSRLLSDRFSAERPKGSFSTLEIQRTEQGDSAMYLCASSFETGNGYTFGSGTRLTVV.

In its sample, this clonotype was seen once. This may come from a read error, since a much larger clone is one base off. J is TRBJ2-3 and V is TRBV5-1, with TRBD2 identical over 10 bases. The CDR3 consists of 16 residues. Germline V gene lookup returns CDR1 SGHRS and CDR2 YFSETQ. DNA of the CDR3: TGCGCCAGCGAAATCGGACTAGCGGTGAGCACAGGTACGCAGTATTTT. Translating gives CASEIGLAVSTGTQYF.

There are many counts of this clonotype. The rearrangement uses TRBV7-3 and TRBJ2-2, with TRBD2 matching 12 bases. Trimming at V came to 5 bases and at J to 6 bases, leaving 4 bases not matched to a gene. CDR3 length equals 15 residues. Germline V gene sequence: CDR1 SGHTA, CDR2 FQGTGA. This chain's CDR3 is CASSPRLAGAGELFF. CDR3 DNA sequence: TGTGCCAGCAGCCCCCGACTAGCGGGAGCCGGGGAGCTGTTTTTT.

The rearrangement uses TRBV19 and TRBJ2-7, with TRBD1 identical over 7 bases. The CDR3 covers 14 residues. In germline, CDR1 is LNHDA, CDR2 SQIVND (reference sequence). The V and J ends lost 4 bases and 6 bases, in that order; junction bases with no gene match: 9. The CDR3 region has the DNA TGTGCCAGTAGTACCCAGGACAGGATCCCCGAGCAGTACTTC. Its protein product is CASSTQDRIPEQYF.

This CDR3 reads CARENLYGYTF. The DNA for the CDR3 is TGTGCCAGGGAAAACTTATATGGCTACACCTTC. The chain carries TRBV25-1 and TRBJ1-2; D is undetermined. From germline, CDR1 is MGHDK and CDR2 SYGVNS. This CDR3 region has 11 residues. V was cut by 9 bases and J by 5 bases, with 10 bases left in between.

This sequence joins TRBV12-5 and TRBJ2-7; a weak D match, TRBD1 (7 bases). Germline lookup yields CDR1 LGHNT and CDR2 FRNRAP. The CDR3 has 15 amino acids. The ends were cut back, 9 bases at V and 1 base at J, with 19 bases in the middle. The CDR3 DNA follows: TGTGCTAGAGATCGTCCGGGGGACAGATCCTACGAGCAGTACTTC. As protein: CARDRPGDRSYEQYF.

This clonotype was seen a few times. A much larger clone lies a single base off, so this may be a read error. This rearrangement joins TRBV5-1 to TRBJ1-1; D not certain. The CDR3 contains 13 residues. V lost 0 bases and J 3 bases, leaving 6 bases between the germline ends. Germline CDR1 reads SGHRS; CDR2 reads YFSETQ. The CDR3 nucleotides read TGCGCCAGCAGCTTGGACCCGGACACTGAAGCTTTCTTT. As protein: CASSLDPDTEAFF.

This clonotype was counted only a few times. The gene calls are TRBV28 and TRBJ1-2; the D gene is possibly TRBD1 (5 bases). The length of the CDR3 is 15 residues. The germline V gene has CDR1 MDHEN and CDR2 SYDVKM. V lost 2 bases and J lost 6, with 16 bases in between. This CDR3 is CASSLGTRGRNGYTF. CDR3 sequence (DNA): TGTGCCAGCAGTTTAGGTACTCGGGGGAGAAATGGCTACACCTTC.

The chain recombines TRBV18 with TRBJ2-3; D perhaps matches TRBD2 (5 bases). V lost 3 bases to trimming and J lost 7 bases, with 11 bases between them. This CDR3 region has 13 residues. The V gene's germline CDR1 is KGHSH and CDR2 LQKENI. The CDR3 DNA reads as TGTGCCAGCTCACCCGAGACGGGAAATACGCAGTATTTT. Amino acid sequence: CASSPETGNTQYF.

This clonotype was detected ten times or more. The chain has TRBV20-1 and TRBJ1-5; the D is unclear. The CDR3 length is 13 residues. The V gene's germline CDR1 is DFQATT and CDR2 SNEGSKA (reference sequence). V dropped 1 base and J dropped 5 bases, with 9 bases sitting between them. CDR3 sequence: CSARGSPDQPQHF. The CDR3 bases are TGCAGTGCTAGAGGCAGCCCCGATCAGCCCCAGCATTTT.

This clonotype came up many times. This sequence joins TRBV20-1 and TRBJ1-2, with D unresolved. Trimming cost V 0 bases and J 4 bases, with 6 bases left between them. CDR1 and CDR2 (germline): DFQATT, SNEGSKA (reference sequence). This CDR3 region has 12 residues. The CDR3 DNA reads TGCAGTGCTAGAGACAAACTCTATGGCTACACCTTC. This encodes CSARDKLYGYTF.

This clonotype was counted ten times or more. V is TRBV20-1 and J is TRBJ2-2, with D tentatively TRBD1 (6 bases). This CDR3 has 14 amino acids. The V end lost 5 bases, the J end lost 3 bases, and 13 bases lay between the germline ends. Germline CDR1 and CDR2: DFQATT and SNEGSKA (reference sequence). The CDR3: CSAGGQLDTGELFF. The CDR3 nucleotides read TGCAGTGCTGGAGGACAGCTGGACACCGGGGAGCTGTTTTTT.

This clonotype was seen repeatedly, ten times or more. The chain joins TRBV6-5 to TRBJ2-3, with D tentatively TRBD2 (5 bases). The CDR3 has 14 residues. V lost 2 bases, J lost 5 bases, and 11 bases lay in between. Germline values: CDR1 MNHEY, CDR2 SVGAGI. The CDR3 protein is CASSYDHGRDTQYF. CDR3 nucleotides: TGTGCCAGCAGTTACGATCATGGGAGAGATACGCAGTATTTT.